This T cell receptor (beta chain) was found in a study of T cell clonotyping in hematopoietic cell transplantation. Study-level background: Pretransplant recipient samples were taken after cytoreduction.

Comments on this clone: The antigen remains unidentified.

Findings and limits, study-wide: CD4 and CD8 repertoire contributions could not be separated without sorting. Higher Inverse Simpson Index values in graft donor and pretransplant recipient predicted broader posttransplant TCR diversity. After transplant, recipient diversity fell while pathologically expanded clonotypes grew through day 180.

The time point here: recipient sample about 28 days before transplant, after cytoreduction. V was shortened by 5 bases and J by 4 bases, with 12 bases between the two germline ends. The CDR3 has 14 amino acids. Germline CDR1 and CDR2: LNHDA and SQIVND (reference sequence). Some clones are missing from TCRdb's copy, which holds only in-frame ones; the method was immunoSEQ multiplex PCR. Among 7,000 to 9,500 clones listed, 88% were seen once. Here the sequenced sample was peripheral blood mononuclear cells, taken before stem cell transplant. The chain has TRBV19 and TRBJ2-1; TRBD1 or TRBD2 may be the D gene (5 bases each). The TCR comes from a man aged 60 to 69 with acute myeloid leukemia. Some clones in this sample may be carry-over from other donors' samples. For the CDR3, the DNA is TGTGCCAGTAGTTCCAGGGACCGGTACAATGAGCAGTTCTTC. This encodes CASSSRDRYNEQFF.